Presented here are 11 T cell receptor beta chains from one specimen sequenced in a study of cytomegalovirus exposure and HLA in healthy donors. Some clones are missing from TCRdb's copy, which holds only in-frame ones; the method was immunoSEQ multiplex PCR. The sample shows tens of thousands of clones, 95% to 97% of them seen only once. Sequenced input: PBMCs. Receptors originate from a man aged 18 to 30 in good health and CMV-seronegative.

The chain links TRBV7-3 to TRBJ2-5; D not certain. Germline V gene lookup returns CDR1 SGHTA and CDR2 FQGTGA. There are 14 residues in the CDR3. Trimming pared 3 bases from V and 0 bases from J, leaving 8 bases between. The CDR3 spells CASSFRYDQETQYF. Here the CDR3 DNA reads TGTGCCAGCAGCTTCAGGTACGACCAAGAGACCCAGTACTTC.

The chain carries TRBV6-5 and TRBJ2-3, with 7 bases matching TRBD1. V lost 7 bases and J lost 8; bases outside the gene matches: 15. This CDR3 comprises 15 residues. Germline V gene sequence: CDR1 MNHEY, CDR2 SVGAGI. The CDR3 DNA reads as TGTGCCAGCATCCGTTGGGACAGCGGTCGTCCTACGCAGTATTTT. This translates into CASIRWDSGRPTQYF.

This chain links TRBV2 with TRBJ2-3; 7 nucleotides align to TRBD1. CDR3 length equals 15 residues. CDR1 SNHLY and CDR2 FYNNEI come from the germline V gene. V shed 6 bases and J 2 bases; nucleotides not matched to a gene: 8. CDR3 coding DNA: TGTGCCAGCAGAGGCCGTCAGGGGGACACAGATACGCAGTATTTT. It yields the protein CASRGRQGDTDTQYF.

The CDR3 loop is CASSFLPTSASPGLQETQYF. The DNA for the CDR3 is TGTGCCAGCTCATTTCTCCCGACTAGCGCTTCCCCTGGCCTCCAAGAGACCCAGTACTTC. The chain couples TRBV18 to TRBJ2-5; 8 bases match TRBD2. Trimming cost V 5 bases and J 1 base; bases outside gene matches: 21. Germline-derived CDR1 and CDR2 are KGHSH and LQKENI. CDR3 size: 20 residues.

This clone was observed once. V is TRBV28 and J is TRBJ1-4; TRBD1 agrees at 10 bases. This CDR3 contains 15 residues. The germline gives CDR1 MDHEN, CDR2 SYDVKM. Trimming took 4 bases from V and 7 from J; bases not matched to a gene: 6. The CDR3 reads CASSSTGTGAEKLFF. In nucleotides, the CDR3 is TGTGCCAGCAGTTCGACCGGGACAGGGGCTGAAAAACTGTTTTTT.

The V and J genes are TRBV29-1 and TRBJ1-5; perhaps TRBD1 as D (6 bases). Deletions cut 7 bases from V and 3 bases from J, with 10 bases between. Germline V lookup: CDR1 SQVTM, CDR2 ANQGSEA. This CDR3 is 12 amino acids long. The CDR3 DNA sequence: TGCAGCGCAGGGGTTCACAATCAGCCCCAGCATTTT. This gives the protein CSAGVHNQPQHF.

The chain joins TRBV7-3 to TRBJ1-2; 8 bases align to TRBD1. The CDR3 extends over 15 amino acids. Germline assignment: CDR1 SGHTA and CDR2 FQGTGA. The V gene end was trimmed by 0 bases and the J gene end by 7 bases; junction bases not matched to a gene: 7. CDR3 DNA sequence: TGTGCCAGCAGCTTAACCGCAGGGGGCGCGGGTGGCTACACCTTC. This translates into CASSLTAGGAGGYTF.

This chain connects TRBV10-3 to TRBJ1-2; 8 nucleotides line up with TRBD1. This CDR3 comprises 16 residues. The junction had 12 bases not matched to a gene; V was cut back by 2 bases and J by 7 bases. CDR1 ENHRY and CDR2 SYGVKD come from the germline V gene. The CDR3, as DNA: TGTGCCATCAGTGAGACACATGGACAGGGTACGTCTGGCTACACCTTC. Encoded protein: CAISETHGQGTSGYTF.

The chain recombines TRBV10-3 with TRBJ1-2, with 7 bases matching TRBD1. The CDR3 length is 12 residues. The germline V gene encodes CDR1 ENHRY and CDR2 SYGVKD. Trimming took 8 bases from V and 6 from J; bases not matched to a gene: 6. The CDR3 DNA sequence: TGTGCCATCTTTGACAGGGCGAATGGCTACACCTTC. Encoded protein: CAIFDRANGYTF.

The gene calls are TRBV19 and TRBJ1-1; 7 bases fit TRBD1. CDR3 length equals 15 residues. Germline V gene sequence: CDR1 LNHDA, CDR2 SQIVND (reference sequence). V dropped 4 bases and J dropped 1; count of bases not matched to a gene: 6. In DNA form, the CDR3 reads TGTGCCAGTAGTACACAGGGGCGCAAGAACACTGAAGCTTTCTTT. Amino acid sequence: CASSTQGRKNTEAFF.

The rearrangement joins TRBV6-1 to TRBJ2-7; D is possibly TRBD2 (5 bases). Germline lookup yields CDR1 MNHNS and CDR2 SASEGT. The CDR3 extends over 15 amino acids. Deletions cut 2 bases from V and 1 base from J, with 12 bases between. The CDR3, as DNA: TGTGCCAGCAGTGAATACCGTACGGGGTCCTACGAGCAGTACTTC. It encodes CASSEYRTGSYEQYF.